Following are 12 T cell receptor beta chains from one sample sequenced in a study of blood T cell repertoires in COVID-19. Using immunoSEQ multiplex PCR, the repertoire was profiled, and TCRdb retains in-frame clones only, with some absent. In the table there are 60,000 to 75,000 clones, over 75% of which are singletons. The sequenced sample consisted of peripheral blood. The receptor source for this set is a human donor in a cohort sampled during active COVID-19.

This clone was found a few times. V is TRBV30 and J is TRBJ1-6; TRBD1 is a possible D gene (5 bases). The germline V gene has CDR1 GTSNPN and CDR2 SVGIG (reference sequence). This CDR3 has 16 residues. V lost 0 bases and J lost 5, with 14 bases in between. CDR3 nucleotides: TGTGCCTGGAGTGTCACCGCGCGGGGGGATAATTCACCCCTCCACTTT. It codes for CAWSVTARGDNSPLHF. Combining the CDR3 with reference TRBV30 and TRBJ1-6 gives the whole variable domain SQTIHQWPATLVQPVGSPLSLECTVEGTSNPNLYWYRQAAGRGLQLLFYSVGIGQISSEVPQNLSASRPQDRQFILSSKKLLLSDSGFYLCAWSVTARGDNSPLHFGNGTRLTVT.

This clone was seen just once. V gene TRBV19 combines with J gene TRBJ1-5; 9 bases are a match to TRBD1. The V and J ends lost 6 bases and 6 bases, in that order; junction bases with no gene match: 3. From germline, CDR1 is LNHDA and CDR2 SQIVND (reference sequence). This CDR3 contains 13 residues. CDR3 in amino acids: CASSQTGGQPQHF. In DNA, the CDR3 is TGTGCCAGTAGCCAGACAGGGGGTCAGCCCCAGCATTTT.

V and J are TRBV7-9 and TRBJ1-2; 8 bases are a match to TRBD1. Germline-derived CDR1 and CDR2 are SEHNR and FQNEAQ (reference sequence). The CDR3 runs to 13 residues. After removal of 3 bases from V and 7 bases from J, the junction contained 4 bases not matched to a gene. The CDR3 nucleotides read TGTGCCAGCAGCTTTCAGGGGGCAGGTGGCTACACCTTC. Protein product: CASSFQGAGGYTF.

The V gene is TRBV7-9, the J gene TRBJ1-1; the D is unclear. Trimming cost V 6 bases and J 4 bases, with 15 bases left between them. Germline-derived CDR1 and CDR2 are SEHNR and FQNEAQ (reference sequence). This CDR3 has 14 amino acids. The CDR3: CASRPGFIGTEAFF. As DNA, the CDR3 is TGTGCCAGCAGACCCGGGTTTATAGGCACTGAAGCTTTCTTT.

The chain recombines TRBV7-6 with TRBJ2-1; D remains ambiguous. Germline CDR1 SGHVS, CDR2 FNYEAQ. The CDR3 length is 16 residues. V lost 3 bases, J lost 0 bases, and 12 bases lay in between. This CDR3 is CASSFLAVASYNEQFF. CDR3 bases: TGTGCCAGCAGCTTTTTAGCTGTTGCCTCCTACAATGAGCAGTTCTTC.

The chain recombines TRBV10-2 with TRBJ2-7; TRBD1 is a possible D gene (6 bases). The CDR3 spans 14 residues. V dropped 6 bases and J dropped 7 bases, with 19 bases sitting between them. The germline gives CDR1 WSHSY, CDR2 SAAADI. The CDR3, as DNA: TGCGCCAGCAGCGCCGGGACATTGGCTGGGGAGCAGTACTTC. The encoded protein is CASSAGTLAGEQYF.

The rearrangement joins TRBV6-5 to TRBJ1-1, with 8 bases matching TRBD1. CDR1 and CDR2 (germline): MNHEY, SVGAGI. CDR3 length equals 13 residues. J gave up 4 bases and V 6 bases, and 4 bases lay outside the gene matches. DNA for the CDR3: TGTGCCAGCAGCACAGGGGGTGGCACTGAAGCTTTCTTT. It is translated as CASSTGGGTEAFF.

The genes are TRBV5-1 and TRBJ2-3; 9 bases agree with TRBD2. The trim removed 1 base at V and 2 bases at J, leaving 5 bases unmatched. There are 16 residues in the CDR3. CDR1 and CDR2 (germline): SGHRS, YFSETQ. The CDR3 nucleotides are TGCGCCAGCAGCTTGCGGGCGGGGGGGGCCACAGATACGCAGTATTTT. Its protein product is CASSLRAGGATDTQYF.

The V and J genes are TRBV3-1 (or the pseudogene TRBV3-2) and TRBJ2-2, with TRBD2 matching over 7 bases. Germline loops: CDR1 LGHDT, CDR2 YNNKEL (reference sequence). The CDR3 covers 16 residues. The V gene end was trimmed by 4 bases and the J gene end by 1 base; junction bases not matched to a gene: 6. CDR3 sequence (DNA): TGTGCCAGCAGCCCAACACGGACTAGGAACACCGGGGAGCTGTTTTTT. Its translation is CASSPTRTRNTGELFF.

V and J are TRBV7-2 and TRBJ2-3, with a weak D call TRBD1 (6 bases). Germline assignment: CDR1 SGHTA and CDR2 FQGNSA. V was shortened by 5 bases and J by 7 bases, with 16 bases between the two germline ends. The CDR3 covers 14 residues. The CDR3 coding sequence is TGTGCCAGCAGCGCAACCTCAGGGGTCCATACGCAGTATTTT. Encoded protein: CASSATSGVHTQYF.

The CDR3 DNA reads as TGTGCCAGCAGCGAGGGACAGCGAGCTAACTATGGCTACACCTTC. This sequence encodes CASSEGQRANYGYTF. The gene calls are TRBV11-2 and TRBJ1-2; 7 bases map to TRBD1. The J segment lost 0 bases and the V segment lost 5 bases, leaving 6 bases of the junction unmatched. This CDR3 region has 15 residues. CDR1 SGHAT and CDR2 FQNNGV come from the germline V gene.

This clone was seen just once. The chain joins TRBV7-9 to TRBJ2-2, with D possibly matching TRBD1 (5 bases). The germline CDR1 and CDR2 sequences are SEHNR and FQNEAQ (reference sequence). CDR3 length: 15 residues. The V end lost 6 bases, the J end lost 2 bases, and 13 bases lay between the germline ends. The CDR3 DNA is TGTGCCAGCAGACCCGCTGGGGCCAACACCGGGGAGCTGTTTTTT. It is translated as CASRPAGANTGELFF.